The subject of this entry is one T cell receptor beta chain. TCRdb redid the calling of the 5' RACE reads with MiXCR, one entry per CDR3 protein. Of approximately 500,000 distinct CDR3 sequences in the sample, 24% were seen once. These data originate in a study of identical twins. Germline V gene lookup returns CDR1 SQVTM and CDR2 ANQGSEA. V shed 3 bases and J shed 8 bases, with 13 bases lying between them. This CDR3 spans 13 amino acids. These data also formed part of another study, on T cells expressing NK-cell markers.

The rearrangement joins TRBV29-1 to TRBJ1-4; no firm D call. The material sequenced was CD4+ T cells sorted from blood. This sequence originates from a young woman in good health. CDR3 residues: CSVEVSSPEKLFF. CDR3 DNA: TGCAGCGTTGAGGTTTCCAGCCCGGAAAAACTGTTTTTT.